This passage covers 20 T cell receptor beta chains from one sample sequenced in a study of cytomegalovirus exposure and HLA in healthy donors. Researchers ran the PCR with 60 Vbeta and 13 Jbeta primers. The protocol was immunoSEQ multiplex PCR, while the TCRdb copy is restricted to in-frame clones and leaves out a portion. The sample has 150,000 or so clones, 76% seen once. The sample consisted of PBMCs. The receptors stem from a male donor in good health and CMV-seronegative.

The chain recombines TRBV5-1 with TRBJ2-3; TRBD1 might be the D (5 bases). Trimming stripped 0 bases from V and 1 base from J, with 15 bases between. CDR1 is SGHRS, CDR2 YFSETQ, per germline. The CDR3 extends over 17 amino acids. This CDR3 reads CASSLEGSHLGTDTQYF. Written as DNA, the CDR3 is TGCGCCAGCAGCTTGGAGGGGTCTCATCTGGGCACAGATACGCAGTATTTT.

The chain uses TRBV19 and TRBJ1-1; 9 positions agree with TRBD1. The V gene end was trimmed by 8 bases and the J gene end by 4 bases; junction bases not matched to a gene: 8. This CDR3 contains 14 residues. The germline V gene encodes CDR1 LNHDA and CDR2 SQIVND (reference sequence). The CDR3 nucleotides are TGTGCCAGTGGGGTGACAGGGGGATTCACTGAAGCTTTCTTT. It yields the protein CASGVTGGFTEAFF. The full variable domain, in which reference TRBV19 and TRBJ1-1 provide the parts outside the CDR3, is DGGITQSPKYLFRKEGQNVTLSCEQNLNHDAMYWYRQDPGQGLRLIYYSQIVNDFQKGDIAEGYSVSREKKESFPLTVTSAQKNPTAFYLCASGVTGGFTEAFFGQGTRLTVV.

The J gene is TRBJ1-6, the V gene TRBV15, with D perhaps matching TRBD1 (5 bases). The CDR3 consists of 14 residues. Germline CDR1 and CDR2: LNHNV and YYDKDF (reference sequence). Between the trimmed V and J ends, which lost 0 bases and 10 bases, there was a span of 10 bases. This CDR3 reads CATSRERGESPLHF. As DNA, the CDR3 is TGTGCCACCAGCAGAGAAAGGGGCGAGTCACCCCTCCACTTT.

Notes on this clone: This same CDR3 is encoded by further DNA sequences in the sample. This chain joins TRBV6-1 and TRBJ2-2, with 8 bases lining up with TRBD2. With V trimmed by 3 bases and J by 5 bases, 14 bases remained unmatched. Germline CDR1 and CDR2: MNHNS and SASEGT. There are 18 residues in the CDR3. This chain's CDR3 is CASSEPGTSGRGTGELFF. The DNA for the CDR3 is TGTGCCAGCAGTGAGCCCGGGACTAGTGGGAGGGGTACCGGGGAGCTGTTTTTT.

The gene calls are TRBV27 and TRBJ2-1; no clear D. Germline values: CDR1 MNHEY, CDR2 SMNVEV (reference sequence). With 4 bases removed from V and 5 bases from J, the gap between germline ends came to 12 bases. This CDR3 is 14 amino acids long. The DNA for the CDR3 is TGTGCCAGCAGTTCCCCGGCGGATAACAATGAGCAGTTCTTC. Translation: CASSSPADNNEQFF.

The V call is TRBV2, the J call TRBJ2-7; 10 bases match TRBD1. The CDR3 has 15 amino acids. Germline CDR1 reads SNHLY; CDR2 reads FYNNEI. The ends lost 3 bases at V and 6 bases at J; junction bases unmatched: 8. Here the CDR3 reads CASSEASGQGSEQYF. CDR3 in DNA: TGTGCCAGCAGTGAGGCCTCGGGACAGGGGAGCGAGCAGTACTTC.

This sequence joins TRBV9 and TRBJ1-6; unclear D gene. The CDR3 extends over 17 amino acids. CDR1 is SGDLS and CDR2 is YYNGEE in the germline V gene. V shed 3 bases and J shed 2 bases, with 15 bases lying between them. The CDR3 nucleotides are TGTGCCAGCAGCGAGAGGATCGGGTTTACCTATAATTCACCCCTCCACTTT. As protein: CASSERIGFTYNSPLHF.

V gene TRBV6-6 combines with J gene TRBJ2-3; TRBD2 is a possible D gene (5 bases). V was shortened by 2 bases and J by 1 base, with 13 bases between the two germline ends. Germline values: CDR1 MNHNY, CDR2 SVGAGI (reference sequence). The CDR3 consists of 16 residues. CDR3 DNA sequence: TGTGCCAGCAGTTACCCGACTACCCGAGGCACAGATACGCAGTATTTT. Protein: CASSYPTTRGTDTQYF.

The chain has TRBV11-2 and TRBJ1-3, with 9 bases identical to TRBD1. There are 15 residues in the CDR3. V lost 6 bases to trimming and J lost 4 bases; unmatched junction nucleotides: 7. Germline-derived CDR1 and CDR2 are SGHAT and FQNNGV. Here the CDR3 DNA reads TGTGCCAGCAGTCGTTCGGGACAGGGAGGAAACACCATATATTTT. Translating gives CASSRSGQGGNTIYF. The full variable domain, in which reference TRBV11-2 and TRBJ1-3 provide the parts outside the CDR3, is EAGVAQSPRYKIIEKRQSVAFWCNPISGHATLYWYQQILGQGPKLLIQFQNNGVVDDSQLPKDRFSAERLKGVDSTLKIQPAKLEDSAVYLCASSRSGQGGNTIYFGEGSWLTVV.

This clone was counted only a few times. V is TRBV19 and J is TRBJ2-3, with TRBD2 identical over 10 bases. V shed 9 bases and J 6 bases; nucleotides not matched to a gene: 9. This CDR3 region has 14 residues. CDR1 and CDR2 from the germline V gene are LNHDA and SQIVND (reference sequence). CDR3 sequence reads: CASSLAGVEDTQYF. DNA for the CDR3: TGTGCCAGCTCCCTAGCGGGAGTCGAGGATACGCAGTATTTT. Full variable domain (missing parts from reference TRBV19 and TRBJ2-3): DGGITQSPKYLFRKEGQNVTLSCEQNLNHDAMYWYRQDPGQGLRLIYYSQIVNDFQKGDIAEGYSVSREKKESFPLTVTSAQKNPTAFYLCASSLAGVEDTQYFGPGTRLTVL.

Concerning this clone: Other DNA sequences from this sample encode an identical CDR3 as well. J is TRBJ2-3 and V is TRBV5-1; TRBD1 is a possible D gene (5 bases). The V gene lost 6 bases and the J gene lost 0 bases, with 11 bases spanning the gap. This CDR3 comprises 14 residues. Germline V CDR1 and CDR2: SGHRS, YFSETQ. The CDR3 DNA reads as TGCGCCAGCAAGACAGTCATTAGCACAGATACGCAGTATTTT. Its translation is CASKTVISTDTQYF.

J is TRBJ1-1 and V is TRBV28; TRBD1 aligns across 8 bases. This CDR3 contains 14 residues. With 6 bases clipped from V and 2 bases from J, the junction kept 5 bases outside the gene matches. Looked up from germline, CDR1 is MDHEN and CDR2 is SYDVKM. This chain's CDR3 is CASRPGGGNTEAFF. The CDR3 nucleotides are TGTGCCAGCAGACCAGGGGGCGGAAACACTGAAGCTTTCTTT.

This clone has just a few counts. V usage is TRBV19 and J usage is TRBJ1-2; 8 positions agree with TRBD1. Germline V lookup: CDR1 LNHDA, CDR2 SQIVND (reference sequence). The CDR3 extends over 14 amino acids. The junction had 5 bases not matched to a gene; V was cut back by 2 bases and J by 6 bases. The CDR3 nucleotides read TGTGCCAGTAGTATAAGGACAGGGACTGATGGCTACACCTTC. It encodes CASSIRTGTDGYTF.

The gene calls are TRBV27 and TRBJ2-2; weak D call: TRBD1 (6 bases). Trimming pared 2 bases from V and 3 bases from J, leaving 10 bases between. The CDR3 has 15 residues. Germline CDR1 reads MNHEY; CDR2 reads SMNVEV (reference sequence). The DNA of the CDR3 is TGTGCCAGCAGTTTAAGTCAGGGGTACACCGGGGAGCTGTTTTTT. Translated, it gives CASSLSQGYTGELFF.

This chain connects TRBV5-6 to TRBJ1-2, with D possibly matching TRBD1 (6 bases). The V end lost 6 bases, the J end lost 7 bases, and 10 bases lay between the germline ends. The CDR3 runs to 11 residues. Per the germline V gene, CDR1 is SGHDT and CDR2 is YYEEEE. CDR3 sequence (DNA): TGTGCCAGCATGGGGGGGCGTGGCTACACCTTC. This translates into CASMGGRGYTF.

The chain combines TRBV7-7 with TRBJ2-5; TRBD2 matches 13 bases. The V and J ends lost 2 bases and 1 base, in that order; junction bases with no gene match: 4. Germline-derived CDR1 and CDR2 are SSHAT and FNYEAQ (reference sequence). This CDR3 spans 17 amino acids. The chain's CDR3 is CASSLRLAGGSQETQYF. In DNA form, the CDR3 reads TGTGCCAGCAGCTTAAGACTAGCGGGAGGAAGCCAAGAGACCCAGTACTTC.

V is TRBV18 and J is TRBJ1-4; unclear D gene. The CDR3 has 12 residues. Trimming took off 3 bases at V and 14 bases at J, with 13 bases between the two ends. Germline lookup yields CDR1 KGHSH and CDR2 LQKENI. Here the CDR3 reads CASSPDRERLFF. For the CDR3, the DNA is TGTGCCAGCTCACCGGACCGGGAAAGGCTGTTTTTT. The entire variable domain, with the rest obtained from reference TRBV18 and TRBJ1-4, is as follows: NAGVMQNPRHLVRRRGQEARLRCSPMKGHSHVYWYRQLPEEGLKFMVYLQKENIIDESGMPKERFSAEFPKEGPSILRIQQVVRGDSAAYFCASSPDRERLFFGSGTQLSVL.

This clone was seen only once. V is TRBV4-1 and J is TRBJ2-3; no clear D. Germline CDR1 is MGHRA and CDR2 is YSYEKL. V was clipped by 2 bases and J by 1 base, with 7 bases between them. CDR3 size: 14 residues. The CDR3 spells CASSQFPRTDTQYF. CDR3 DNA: TGCGCCAGCAGCCAATTCCCTCGCACAGATACGCAGTATTTT.

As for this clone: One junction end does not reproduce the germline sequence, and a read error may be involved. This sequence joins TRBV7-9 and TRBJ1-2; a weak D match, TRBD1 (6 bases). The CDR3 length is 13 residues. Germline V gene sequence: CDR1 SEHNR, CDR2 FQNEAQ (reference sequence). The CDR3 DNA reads TGTGCCAGCAGCGTAGCAGGCAGGGGCGACTACACCTTC. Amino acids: CASSVAGRGDYTF.

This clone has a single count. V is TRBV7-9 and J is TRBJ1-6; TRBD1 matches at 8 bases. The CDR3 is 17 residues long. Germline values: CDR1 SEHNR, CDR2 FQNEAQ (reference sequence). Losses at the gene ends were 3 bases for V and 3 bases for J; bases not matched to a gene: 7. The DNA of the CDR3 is TGTGCCAGCAGCTTCTGGACAGGGCCCCTCTATAATTCACCCCTCCACTTT. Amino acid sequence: CASSFWTGPLYNSPLHF.